This T cell receptor (beta chain) was found in a study of blood T cell repertoires in COVID-19. Study as a whole: From the United States, Italy and Spain came samples of acute and convalescent COVID-19.

Germline V gene lookup returns CDR1 SGHTA and CDR2 FQGNSA. There are 11 residues in the CDR3. The V end lost 2 bases, the J end lost 13 bases, and 12 bases lay between the germline ends. The assay was immunoSEQ multiplex PCR, and TCRdb's table has in-frame clones only and misses some. The table shows around 99,000 clones, with 80% occurring only once. The sequence derives from a man between 50 and 59 years old who had recovered from COVID-19. Source material: peripheral blood. This chain uses TRBV7-2 with TRBJ2-7, with D maybe TRBD2 (7 bases). The CDR3 protein is CASSLWAGAYF. The CDR3 nucleotides read TGTGCCAGCAGCTTATGGGCGGGGGCCTACTTC.